The T cell receptor (beta chain) described here comes from a study of blood T cell repertoires in COVID-19. Looking at the study overall: Acute and convalescent COVID-19 specimens originated in the United States, Italy and Spain.

Method: immunoSEQ multiplex PCR; TCRdb's copy keeps in-frame clones and lacks some. Here the sample spans 300,000 to 400,000 clones, approximately 90% being singletons. This CDR3 has 15 residues. V lost 5 bases, J lost 4 bases, and 7 bases stayed unmatched. The germline V gene encodes CDR1 SGHVS and CDR2 FNYEAQ. Clinical history as reported by participants underpinned cohort assignment. Recovered status in Cohort 3 required two negative PCRs, clearance, or symptom resolution. This chain joins TRBV7-6 and TRBJ2-5; 10 nucleotides line up with TRBD2. Sequencing used PBMCs or T cells enriched from blood (not recorded which). This TCR was recovered from a woman between 18 and 29 years old who had recovered from COVID-19. The CDR3 loop reads CASSQSGGEGETQYF. In DNA form, the CDR3 reads TGTGCCAGCAGCCAGAGCGGGGGGGAGGGAGAGACCCAGTACTTC.